This T cell receptor beta chain was sequenced during a study of cytomegalovirus exposure and HLA in healthy donors. Across the study: Approximately 200 million T cells yielded around 120 million unique TCR beta sequences in earlier analysis.

PCR used 60 Vbeta primers and 13 Jbeta primers. Original data processing: Unique TCR beta chains numbered roughly 83 million in a later analysis, with roughly 10 million shared. Data came from immunoSEQ multiplex PCR; TCRdb stores just in-frame clones and leaves some out. V, J and clone size are those of that table, while D and trimming were read from the DNA. The table records 100,000 to 120,000 clones, around 75% of them present only once. Study-wide findings and caveats: Certain sequence variants were highly shared and formed a cluster, and this cluster was likely a sequencing artifact. A further, later analysis showed that HLA-associated TCR beta chains (compared with equally common others) were more clonally expanded.

Details on this clone: What it binds is not known.

This CDR3 has 16 residues. V shed 3 bases and J 0 bases; nucleotides not matched to a gene: 8. Germline V gene sequence: CDR1 SGHRS, CDR2 YFSETQ. Sequences were obtained from PBMCs. The sequence came from a middle-aged man in good health and CMV-seronegative. V usage is TRBV5-1 and J usage is TRBJ2-7, with 8 bases fitting TRBD2. CDR3: CASSYKTSGNSYEQYF. The CDR3, as DNA: TGCGCCAGCAGCTATAAAACTAGCGGTAACTCCTACGAGCAGTACTTC.